A selection of T cell receptor beta chains follows, all from one sample in a study of shared clonotypes between healthy human individuals. The repertoire was sequenced with immunoSEQ multiplex PCR; TCRdb's copy has only in-frame clones and lacks some. This sample has about 2.5 million clones, with 80% to 95% found just once. Specimen: naive CD4+ T cells from PBMCs. The receptors were sampled from a man between 18 and 29 years old in good health. Some clones in this sample may be carry-over from other donors' samples. CDR3s include the opening cysteine and the closing phenylalanine or tryptophan. D genes are given only for firm matches.

d_call v_call cdr3_aa
- TRBV19 CASSIPQDETQYF
- TRBV6-5 CASKGGRETQYF
TRBD2 TRBV5-1 CASSYLAGGNNEQFF
- TRBV4-2 CASRRRGGGTEAFF
- TRBV9 CASSVDGGAVNYGYTF
- TRBV6-5 CASSKQRNYGYTF
- TRBV11-3 CASSTGLSTDTQYF
TRBD1 TRBV28 CASSVGQGAREQYF
TRBD1 TRBV28 CASSAGTGKYF
- TRBV2 CASSKRREPNTEAFF
- TRBV19 CASSVDRGYGYTF
- TRBV9 CASRESNQPQHF
TRBD1 TRBV28 CASSLGQGAQEAFF
- TRBV10-3 CAISTGRDNEQFF
- TRBV7-7 CASSPAGGGPTEQFF
- TRBV18 CASSPVGGPGIYEQYF
TRBD2 TRBV5-4 CASSPGTSPFVDEQFF
- TRBV28 CATSREGAADTQYF
- TRBV28 CASTEGGVGTGELFF
TRBD1 TRBV28 CASKRQGGSYEQYF
TRBD1 TRBV28 CASRQGAGTDTQYF
- TRBV18 CASSPRTRETQYF
TRBD1 TRBV4-2 CASSRDSNGSGNTIYF
- TRBV5-5 CASSLVDQWGETQYF
TRBD1 TRBV28 CASRQQGYGQYF
TRBD1 TRBV4-1 CASSPGFRQGAFYEQYF
TRBD1 TRBV29-1 CSVLMMVGTGGARYEQYF
TRBD2 TRBV7-2 CASSLDGTSGNEQYF
- TRBV6-5 CASGYSPGIGNTIYF
- TRBV5-4 CASSLARSGANVLTF
- TRBV5-6 CASSLGGVWYF
- TRBV28 CASSPGGGYQPQHF
- TRBV28 CASSLGRGWGTEAFF
- TRBV23-1 CARVVSYNEQFF
TRBD2 TRBV14 CASSQDRLAGEWNEQFF
TRBD1 TRBV9 CASSEYGQGATNEKLFF
- TRBV29-1 CSVCNRGEGNEQFF
TRBD1 TRBV5-1 CASSSEGTGGETQYF
TRBD2 TRBV7-3 CASSLIGTSLTGELFF
- TRBV29-1 CSGNPEGQETQYF
- TRBV6-1 CASTWGGGTYGYTF
- TRBV2 CASGEYSYEQYF
- TRBV2 CASTRTDSNQPQHF
- TRBV7-2 CASSPWDFPEAFF
- TRBV21-1 CASSRVPRSAENTEAFF
TRBD2 TRBV7-3 CASSRTSGSGDTQYF
TRBD1 TRBV5-5 CASSTGQGLREQYF
- TRBV5-1 CASSFLFWGTYEQYF
TRBD1 TRBV6-5 CASSADRGAYGYTF
TRBD1 TRBV18 CASSPLTGGDTDTQYF